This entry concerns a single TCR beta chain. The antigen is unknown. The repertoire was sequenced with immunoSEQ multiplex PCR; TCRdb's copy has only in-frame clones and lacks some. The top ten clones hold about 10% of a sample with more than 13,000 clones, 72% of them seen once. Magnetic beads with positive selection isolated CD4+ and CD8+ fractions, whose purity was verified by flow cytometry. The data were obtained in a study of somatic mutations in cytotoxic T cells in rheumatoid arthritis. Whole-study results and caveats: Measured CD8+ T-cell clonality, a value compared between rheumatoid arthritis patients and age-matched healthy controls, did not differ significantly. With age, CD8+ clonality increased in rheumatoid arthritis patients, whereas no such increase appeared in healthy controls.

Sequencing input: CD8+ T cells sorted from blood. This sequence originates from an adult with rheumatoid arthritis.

As DNA, the CDR3 is TGCGCCAGCAGCCAAGCGGGCGGAGGTGGGGGGTTCTACGAGCAGTACTTC. Translated, it gives CASSQAGGGGGFYEQYF. V usage is TRBV4-1 and J usage is TRBJ2-7, with D possibly matching TRBD2 (6 bases). The CDR3 spans 17 residues. V shed 1 base and J shed 3 bases, with 19 bases lying between them. CDR1 and CDR2 from the germline V gene are MGHRA and YSYEKL.